This T cell receptor beta chain was sequenced during a study of blood T cell repertoires in COVID-19. Across the whole study: Samples came from the United States, Italy and Spain, spanning acute and convalescent COVID-19.

Generated by immunoSEQ multiplex PCR, the TCRdb table keeps only in-frame clones and is missing some. Here the sample spans around 220,000 clones, more than 75% being singletons. This clone occurred once. The specimen sequenced was peripheral blood. The clonotype originates from a man aged 35 to 55 with active or convalescent COVID-19.

This CDR3 reads CASSQEMGQGALSYNEQFF. The CDR3 DNA sequence: TGTGCCAGCAGCCAAGAAATGGGACAGGGAGCATTGTCCTACAATGAGCAGTTCTTC. The chain couples TRBV3-1 (or the pseudogene TRBV3-2) to TRBJ2-1; 9 bases fit TRBD1. V lost 0 bases and J lost 1; bases outside the gene matches: 10. The germline CDR1 and CDR2 sequences are LGHDT and YNNKEL (reference sequence). There are 19 residues in the CDR3.